This T cell receptor (beta chain) was documented in a study of cytomegalovirus exposure and HLA in healthy donors (dated by TCRdb to 2016 to 2017). A note on the overall study: According to a later analysis, the 100 to 150 validation repertoires were produced on the same platform as the 666 repertoires of the first cohort. In addition to the first cohort of 666 subjects, a separate validation cohort of 120 different subjects was used. The study aimed to test whether signatures of past pathogen exposure could be identified by cataloging public T cell receptors. The study combined high-throughput TCR immunosequencing, statistical association of individual TCRs with disease status, and machine learning to predict cytomegalovirus infection status.

The CDR3 runs 14 amino acids, cysteine and phenylalanine included. Only the CDR3 part of the read is kept: 42 bases, read in frame from the first base. The germline V gene yields SNHLY for CDR1 and FYNNEI for CDR2. Trimming costs V 7 bases and J 5 bases, and their ends lie 17 bases apart. Turning to this clone: It has no known antigen specificity. No qualities accompany the bases; no much larger clone lies one base away.

The donors belonged to the validation cohort of under 150 subjects, which was separate from the approximately 700-subject first cohort. Libraries were prepared through the immunoSEQ multiplex PCR assay. In the source study's methods: To diagnose cytomegalovirus status from the catalog of TCR beta chain sequences, a statistical classification framework was built. In its TCRdb copy, this immuneACCESS table keeps in-frame sequences only and misses some clones. Where compared with another copy, unresolved V genes explain less than half of these, and the others have no known cause. V and J calls and clone size are as listed in that table; D and trimming were resolved from the DNA. This sample lists 45,000 to 65,000 clones; approximately 89% were detected once. Of the sample, around 15% falls within the top ten clones. Study-wide findings and limitations: A later analysis had no HLA typing for the validation cohort, so co-occurrence there was scored across all 120 repertoires. A total of fewer than 200 TCR beta chains were listed by the study as associated with cytomegalovirus. The classifier was reported to diagnose cytomegalovirus status with high specificity and sensitivity in both the original cohort and the validation cohort. In vitro tests confirmed that a few of the cytomegalovirus-associated TCR beta chains recognize cytomegalovirus antigens. Of the cluster scores, 90% to 95% were above 0 in a later analysis, which found that TCRs clustered in the first cohort also tended to co-occur in the 120 validation repertoires. The authors suggested that the approach could potentially be extended to other disease states and immunological phenotypes. Across donors, most TCR sequences were observed very rarely, whereas some public TCRs were present in many individuals.

This receptor was taken from a woman in her late teens or twenties in good health and CMV-seronegative. This chain joins TRBV2 to TRBJ1-1; the D gene is possibly TRBD1, with 5 bases matching. Material: PBMCs. The CDR3 amino acid sequence is: CASKNQGSGTEAFF. The DNA is TGTGCCAGCAAAAATCAGGGTAGTGGGACTGAAGCTTTCTTT. The entire variable domain, with the stretches around the CDR3 drawn from the reference TRBV2 and TRBJ1-1 proteins, is EPEVTQTPSHQVTQMGQEVILRCVPISNHLYFYWYRQILGQKVEFLVSFYNNEISEKSEIFDDQFSVERPDGSNFTLKIRSTKLEDSAMYFCASKNQGSGTEAFFGQGTRLTVV.